Listed here are 15 T cell receptor beta chains from one sample, sequenced in a study of T cell responses to AZD1222 COVID-19 vaccine. Clones were sequenced by immunoSEQ multiplex PCR, and TCRdb holds only the in-frame ones, with some missing. The repertoire includes 140,000 or so clones, approximately 92% of them detected once, and around 1.7% sits in the top ten. The sequencing used peripheral blood, collected on day 0 of AZD1222 vaccination. These receptors all stem from an adult in good health.

This clone was found a few times. The chain has TRBV4-2 and TRBJ1-2, with D maybe TRBD1 (5 bases). This CDR3 is built from 15 residues. In germline, CDR1 is LGHNA, CDR2 YNFKEQ. Trimming cost V 4 bases and J 4 bases, with 16 bases left between them. CDR3 DNA sequence: TGTGCCAGCAGCCCCCCGGCGCGGGGGGGCTATGGCTACACCTTC. Translation gives CASSPPARGGYGYTF.

This chain joins TRBV5-1 and TRBJ2-5, with 7 bases that match TRBD2. The CDR3 sequence is 14 residues long. Germline CDR1 and CDR2: SGHRS and YFSETQ. V was pared by 2 bases and J by 4 bases, with 5 bases of the junction left unmatched. As DNA, the CDR3 is TGCGCCAGCAGCTTTCGGCGGGAGAGAGAGACCCAGTACTTC. This sequence encodes CASSFRRERETQYF.

V and J are TRBV19 and TRBJ1-5; a weak D match, TRBD1 (5 bases). Trimming left V 10 bases short and J 1 base short, with 17 bases between. The CDR3 runs to 15 residues. Germline lookup yields CDR1 LNHDA and CDR2 SQIVND (reference sequence). The CDR3, as DNA: TGTGCCACCAGGCCCCAGGGAGTGAGCAATCAGCCCCAGCATTTT. Its protein product is CATRPQGVSNQPQHF.

The chain couples TRBV7-8 to TRBJ2-1, with 10 bases identical to TRBD1. The germline V gene has CDR1 SGHVS and CDR2 FQNEAQ. This CDR3 region has 15 residues. Trimming cost V 5 bases and J 4 bases; bases outside gene matches: 5. In DNA, the CDR3 is TGTGCCAGCAGCCCCCTGGGACAGGGGTACAATGAGCAGTTCTTC. It encodes CASSPLGQGYNEQFF.

The chain combines TRBV6-5 with TRBJ2-7; tentative D call: TRBD2 (6 bases). The V gene lost 5 bases and the J gene lost 6 bases, with 8 bases spanning the gap. The CDR3 contains 11 residues. Germline values: CDR1 MNHEY, CDR2 SVGAGI. The CDR3 DNA is TGTGCCAGCAGTCGACTAGTCGAGCAGTACTTC. It codes for CASSRLVEQYF.

This clone was found a few times. The chain employs TRBV7-9 and TRBJ2-1, with TRBD2 matching 9 bases. The J segment lost 5 bases and the V segment lost 6 bases, leaving 8 bases of the junction unmatched. This CDR3 spans 15 amino acids. CDR1 SEHNR and CDR2 FQNEAQ come from the germline V gene (reference sequence). CDR3 bases: TGTGCCAGCAGTCCCAGCGGGAGGCCTAACAATGAGCAGTTCTTC. Amino acid sequence: CASSPSGRPNNEQFF.

The gene calls are TRBV5-1 and TRBJ2-5, with D possibly TRBD2 on 6 matching bases. The CDR3 runs 16 residues. The V and J ends lost 2 bases and 1 base respectively, with 15 bases between them. CDR1 and CDR2 (germline): SGHRS, YFSETQ. The CDR3 DNA reads as TGCGCCAGCAGCTTCGGAGGGCTGGGGTTCCAAGAGACCCAGTACTTC. Residues: CASSFGGLGFQETQYF.

The gene calls are TRBV7-3 and TRBJ1-3; 7 positions agree with TRBD1. CDR1 SGHTA and CDR2 FQGTGA come from the germline V gene. The J segment lost 4 bases and the V segment lost 1 base, leaving 4 bases of the junction unmatched. The CDR3 has 15 residues. The CDR3 spells CASSLRGGIGNTIYF. The DNA for the CDR3 is TGTGCCAGCAGCTTAAGAGGGGGCATCGGAAACACCATATATTTT.

The CDR3 here is CASSPGTGGLSLGGQYF. CDR3 in DNA: TGCGCCAGCAGCCCGGGCACAGGGGGCTTATCCCTAGGAGGGCAGTACTTC. J is TRBJ2-7 and V is TRBV5-1; 9 bases are shared with TRBD1. This CDR3 has 17 amino acids. V dropped 4 bases and J dropped 9; count of bases not matched to a gene: 20. Germline CDR1 is SGHRS and CDR2 is YFSETQ.

The J gene is TRBJ2-7, the V gene TRBV7-8; possible D gene TRBD2, 5 bases. Germline CDR1 SGHVS, CDR2 FQNEAQ. This CDR3 contains 16 residues. Trimming shortened V by 0 bases and J by 3 bases, and 15 bases separated the two germline ends. DNA of the CDR3: TGTGCCAGCAGCTTAGCGCGAGATTATGCGGGCTACGAGCAGTACTTC. This codes for CASSLARDYAGYEQYF.

The gene calls are TRBV2 and TRBJ2-1; 16 positions match TRBD2. CDR3 length: 14 amino acids. Germline CDR1 reads SNHLY; CDR2 reads FYNNEI. V trimming: 11 bases; J trimming: 5 bases; junction bases outside the gene matches: 3. CDR3 amino acids: CAGGTSGRDNEQFF. CDR3 in DNA: TGTGCCGGAGGGACTAGCGGGAGGGACAATGAGCAGTTCTTC.

The table lists this clone with a count of one. V is TRBV9 and J is TRBJ1-1; D ambiguous. CDR3 length: 14 residues. V lost 0 bases to trimming and J lost 3 bases, with 9 bases between them. The germline V gene encodes CDR1 SGDLS and CDR2 YYNGEE. As DNA, the CDR3 is TGTGCCAGCAGCGTAGGGACGGTCGACACTGAAGCTTTCTTT. The encoded protein is CASSVGTVDTEAFF.

This clone was counted a single time. This chain uses TRBV24-1 with TRBJ2-2; D might be TRBD1 (6 bases). This CDR3 comprises 18 residues. CDR1 is KGHDR, CDR2 SFDVKD, per germline. Trimming stripped 3 bases from V and 2 bases from J, with 18 bases between. The CDR3 reads CATSDSPGDPFNTGELFF. The CDR3, as DNA: TGTGCCACCAGTGATAGCCCAGGGGACCCCTTCAACACCGGGGAGCTGTTTTTT.

This clone was picked up one time. CDR3 amino acids: CASSHRTASGNTIYF. CDR3 bases: TGCGCCAGCAGCCATAGAACAGCATCTGGAAACACCATATATTTT. The chain couples TRBV4-1 to TRBJ1-3; D is undetermined. CDR1 and CDR2 from the germline V gene are MGHRA and YSYEKL. V lost 3 bases and J 1 base, leaving 10 bases between the germline ends. The CDR3 is 15 amino acids.

J is TRBJ2-2 and V is TRBV19; D is possibly TRBD1 (6 bases). The ends were cut back, 7 bases at V and 2 bases at J, with 14 bases in the middle. This CDR3 has 15 residues. Germline loops: CDR1 LNHDA, CDR2 SQIVND (reference sequence). The CDR3 nucleotides are TGTGCCAGTACCCGAAAACAGGGTAACACCGGGGAGCTGTTTTTT. Its protein is CASTRKQGNTGELFF. Filled out from reference TRBV19 and TRBJ2-2, the complete variable domain reads DGGITQSPKYLFRKEGQNVTLSCEQNLNHDAMYWYRQDPGQGLRLIYYSQIVNDFQKGDIAEGYSVSREKKESFPLTVTSAQKNPTAFYLCASTRKQGNTGELFFGEGSRLTVL.